Below, 5 T cell receptor beta chains from the same sample are listed, as sequenced in a study of blood T cell repertoires in COVID-19. Some clones are missing from TCRdb's copy, which holds only in-frame ones; the method was immunoSEQ multiplex PCR. Altogether under 250,000 clones are present, 86% being singletons, with the ten largest covering under 2%. Input material: PBMCs or T cells enriched from blood (not recorded which). The receptors were sampled from a man between 35 and 55 years old who had recovered from COVID-19.

The rearrangement joins TRBV5-5 to TRBJ2-1, with 9 bases identical to TRBD1. Germline assignment: CDR1 SGHKS and CDR2 YYEKEE (reference sequence). This CDR3 contains 14 residues. The V gene end was trimmed by 3 bases and the J gene end by 9 bases; junction bases not matched to a gene: 7. Here the CDR3 reads CASSYEGQGIEQFF. The CDR3 region has the DNA TGTGCCAGCAGCTACGAAGGACAGGGGATTGAGCAGTTCTTC.

The chain uses TRBV28 and TRBJ2-5; no firm D call. CDR1 is MDHEN and CDR2 is SYDVKM in the germline V gene. Between the trimmed V and J ends, which lost 5 bases and 0 bases, there was a span of 13 bases. The CDR3 loop spans 15 amino acids. CDR3 in DNA: TGTGCCAGCAGTCTTGGTTCAGCGTACCAAGAGACCCAGTACTTC. Residues: CASSLGSAYQETQYF.

The chain combines TRBV3-1 (or the pseudogene TRBV3-2) with TRBJ1-4; 11 bases agree with TRBD1. Germline V gives CDR1 LGHDT, CDR2 YNNKEL (reference sequence). There are 16 residues in the CDR3. V shed 4 bases and J 2 bases; nucleotides not matched to a gene: 3. The CDR3 region has the DNA TGTGCCAGCAGCCTGGACAGGGGGCACACTAATGAAAAACTGTTTTTT. Translated, it gives CASSLDRGHTNEKLFF.

The V and J genes are TRBV7-3 and TRBJ2-7; TRBD1 agrees at 8 bases. V dropped 5 bases and J dropped 7; count of bases not matched to a gene: 7. From germline, CDR1 is SGHTA and CDR2 FQGTGA. This CDR3 region has 13 residues. In nucleotides, the CDR3 is TGTGCCAGCAGCCCACGGGACAGGCGAGAGCAGTACTTC. Protein sequence: CASSPRDRREQYF.

The table lists this clone with a few counts. The chain couples TRBV5-4 to TRBJ2-3; 9 bases line up with TRBD2. Germline CDR1 is SGHNT and CDR2 is YYREEE (reference sequence). Trimming removed 4 bases from V and 1 base from J; junction bases left unmatched: 10. The CDR3 contains 17 residues. CDR3 sequence (DNA): TGTGCCAGCAGCAGCGCGGCGGGAGGGCCTCGCACAGATACGCAGTATTTT. Translated, it gives CASSSAAGGPRTDTQYF.